The clone carrying this T cell receptor (beta chain) was recorded at least ten times. The antigen is not known. The time point: technical triplicate 2. PBMCs numbering 2 million and stored at -80 C yielded the unsorted libraries. TCRdb reanalysed the 5' RACE reads using MiXCR and keeps one entry per CDR3 protein. The sample carries more than 50,000 distinct CDR3 sequences, about 24% recorded once. The record originates from a study of neurological immune-mediated disorders. Whole-study findings and limits: Expansion of TCR clones was greatest in HTLV-1-associated myelopathy and smallest in multiple sclerosis, where it fell below that of healthy controls.

Sequencing was performed on PBMCs. The receptor was derived from a man in his fifties or sixties with HTLV-1-associated myelopathy (HAM/TSP).

For the CDR3, the DNA is TGTGCCAGCAGTTTATGGGACCCCCAGGAGCAGTACTTC. Translation: CASSLWDPQEQYF. The chain links TRBV12-3 or TRBV12-4 to TRBJ2-7; TRBD1 or TRBD2 may be the D gene (5 bases each). V lost 2 bases and J 7 bases, leaving 12 bases between the germline ends. This CDR3 has 13 residues.